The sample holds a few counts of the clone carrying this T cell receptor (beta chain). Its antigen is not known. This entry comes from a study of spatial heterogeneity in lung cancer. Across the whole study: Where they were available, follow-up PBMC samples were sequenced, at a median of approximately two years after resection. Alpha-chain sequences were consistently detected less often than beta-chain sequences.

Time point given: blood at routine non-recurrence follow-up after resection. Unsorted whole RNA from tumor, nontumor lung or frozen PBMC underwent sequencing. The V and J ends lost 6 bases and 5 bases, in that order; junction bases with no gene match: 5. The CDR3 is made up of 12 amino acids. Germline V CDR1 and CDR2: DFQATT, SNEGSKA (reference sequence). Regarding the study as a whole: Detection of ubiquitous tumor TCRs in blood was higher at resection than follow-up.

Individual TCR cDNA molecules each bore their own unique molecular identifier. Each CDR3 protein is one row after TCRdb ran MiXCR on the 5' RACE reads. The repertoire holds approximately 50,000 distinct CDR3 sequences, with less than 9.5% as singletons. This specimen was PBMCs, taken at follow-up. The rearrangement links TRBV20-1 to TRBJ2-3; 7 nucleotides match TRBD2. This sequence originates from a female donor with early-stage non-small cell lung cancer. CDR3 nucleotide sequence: TGCAGTGCCCCCGGCGGGGGAGATACGCAGTATTTT. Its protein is CSAPGGGDTQYF.